This TCR beta chain was retrieved from a study of neurological immune-mediated disorders. Regarding the study as a whole: In HTLV-1-associated myelopathy, TCR clonal expansion was greatest, whereas multiple sclerosis had the least, falling below healthy controls. Phylogenetically, 18 of 34 multiple sclerosis patients' repertoires fell into one related-CDR3 cluster, a possible signature.

The CDR3 length is 15 residues. Germline V lookup: CDR1 SGHNT, CDR2 YYREEE (reference sequence). V was pared by 0 bases and J by 4 bases, with 3 bases of the junction left unmatched. Synthesis of cDNA was carried out by template-switch 5'RACE. The reaction used 10-nucleotide random UMIs. The authors obtained over 160 million TCR-beta sequences from 15-18 subjects per sequencing run. TCRdb reprocessed the 5' RACE reads with MiXCR, giving one entry per CDR3 protein. The table shows tens of thousands of distinct CDR3 sequences, with approximately 2.8% occurring only once. Many counts were recorded for this clonotype. No antigen is known for it.

The V call is TRBV5-4, the J call TRBJ2-5, with 10 positions matching TRBD2. The receptor was derived from a woman aged 25 to 39 with multiple sclerosis. Material for sequencing was PBMCs. CDR3 nucleotide sequence: TGTGCCAGCAGCTTGGTCCTAGCGGGAGCAGAGACCCAGTACTTC. This codes for CASSLVLAGAETQYF.